These 16 T cell receptor beta chains share one sample of origin, sequenced in a study of cytomegalovirus exposure and HLA in healthy donors (dated by TCRdb to 2017 to 2019). Libraries were made using the immunoSEQ multiplex PCR assay. For the multiplex PCR, a mixture combining 60 forward primers for TCR Vbeta segments and 13 reverse primers for TCR Jbeta segments was used. The table comes from immuneACCESS by way of TCRdb, which keeps in-frame sequences with V and J called. Part of the clones is missing from these tables; in studies checked, under half for an unresolved V gene and the rest for unknown reasons. The sample has about 170,000 clones on record, over 65% of them singletons. Of the sample, about 7% falls within the top ten clones. The sample comprised PBMCs. Source of these receptors: a man in his forties in good health and CMV-seropositive.

This chain uses TRBV7-2 with TRBJ1-6; 9 bases align to TRBD1. Germline values: CDR1 SGHTA, CDR2 FQGNSA. The CDR3 covers 14 residues. V lost 5 bases to trimming and J lost 9 bases; unmatched junction nucleotides: 5. Here the CDR3 DNA reads TGTGCCAGCAGCCCCGGGACAGGGACTTCACCCCTCCACTTT. Translating gives CASSPGTGTSPLHF.

A single count supports this clone. This sequence joins TRBV30 and TRBJ1-1; D not resolved. The CDR3 extends over 12 amino acids. Germline CDR1 and CDR2: GTSNPN and SVGIG (reference sequence). V was cut by 2 bases and J by 5 bases, with 9 bases left in between. The CDR3 spells CAWSTGGTEAFF. CDR3 DNA sequence: TGTGCCTGGAGTACCGGCGGGACTGAAGCTTTCTTT.

The V gene is TRBV15, the J gene TRBJ2-1, with D perhaps matching TRBD2 (5 bases). The CDR3 has 16 residues. Deletions cut 3 bases from V and 4 bases from J, with 16 bases between. Looked up from germline, CDR1 is LNHNV and CDR2 is YYDKDF (reference sequence). CDR3 DNA: TGTGCCACCAGCAGTCGAGGGTCCTCACTTTACAATGAGCAGTTCTTC. Translation: CATSSRGSSLYNEQFF.

J is TRBJ2-3 and V is TRBV11-3; TRBD2 is a possible D gene (6 bases). The germline CDR1 and CDR2 sequences are SGHNT and YENEEA. There are 15 residues in the CDR3. The V gene lost 2 bases and the J gene lost 2 bases, with 11 bases spanning the gap. This chain's CDR3 is CASSLLGGPTDTQYF. The DNA of the CDR3 is TGTGCCAGCAGCTTACTCGGGGGACCCACAGATACGCAGTATTTT.

This chain uses TRBV6-5 with TRBJ2-4; no definite D call. The CDR3 extends over 12 amino acids. The germline V gene has CDR1 MNHEY and CDR2 SVGAGI. Trimming left V 6 bases short and J 9 bases short, with 12 bases between. The CDR3 sequence: CASSELSGIQYF. CDR3 nucleotide sequence: TGTGCCAGCAGCGAGTTAAGTGGCATTCAGTACTTC.

The V and J genes are TRBV19 and TRBJ2-7, with D uncertain. Trimming took off 5 bases at V and 2 bases at J, with 10 bases between the two ends. The germline gives CDR1 LNHDA, CDR2 SQIVND (reference sequence). This CDR3 has 13 amino acids. The CDR3 bases are TGTGCCAGTAGTGTCCGGTTGACCTACGAGCAGTACTTC. Amino acids: CASSVRLTYEQYF.

This clone came up a few times. The chain combines TRBV5-6 with TRBJ1-4, with TRBD1 matching 9 bases. CDR1 and CDR2 (germline): SGHDT, YYEEEE. With 4 bases clipped from V and 7 bases from J, the junction kept 8 bases outside the gene matches. The CDR3 is 15 amino acids. The CDR3 loop is CASSIRDRVVEKLFF. For the CDR3, the DNA is TGTGCCAGCAGCATCCGGGACAGGGTGGTTGAAAAACTGTTTTTT.

CDR3 nucleotide sequence: TGCGCCAGCAGAGCCTACCGGGACAGCGCCTACGAGCAGTACTTC. Translation gives CASRAYRDSAYEQYF. The chain recombines TRBV4-3 with TRBJ2-7; the match to TRBD1 covers 7 bases. The junction had 10 bases not matched to a gene; V was cut back by 6 bases and J by 2 bases. The germline V gene encodes CDR1 LGHNA and CDR2 YSLEER. CDR3 size: 15 residues.

On this clone: The sample has other DNA sequences that encode this CDR3 too. The chain links TRBV30 to TRBJ1-6, with unresolved D. This CDR3 is built from 13 residues. Per the germline V gene, CDR1 is GTSNPN and CDR2 is SVGIG (reference sequence). Trimming stripped 3 bases from V and 6 bases from J, with 9 bases between. CDR3 nucleotide sequence: TGTGCCTGGAGCCCCAGTGTTAATTCACCCCTCCACTTT. This translates into CAWSPSVNSPLHF.

This chain connects TRBV29-1 to TRBJ1-2; a possible D gene is TRBD1 (6 bases). Germline V gene lookup returns CDR1 SQVTM and CDR2 ANQGSEA. The CDR3 totals 11 residues. The V end was cut by 5 bases, the J end by 5 bases, with 9 bases between. The chain's CDR3 is CSVHQGYGYTF. The CDR3 bases are TGCAGCGTTCACCAGGGGTATGGCTACACCTTC.

This chain connects TRBV9 to TRBJ2-5; D might be TRBD2 (6 bases). The J call may not be correct, given that the DNA end is closer to TRBJ2-7. The CDR3 sequence is 13 residues long. Germline V gene data show CDR1 as SGDLS and CDR2 as YYNGEE. In DNA, the CDR3 is TGTGCCAGCAGCTCCCAGGAGGGGCACGAGCAGTACTTC. Translated, it gives CASSSQEGHEQYF.

In this sample, this clone turned up once. This rearrangement joins TRBV27 to TRBJ1-2; D unclear. This CDR3 has 11 amino acids. V dropped 6 bases and J dropped 6 bases, with 8 bases sitting between them. Per the germline V gene, CDR1 is MNHEY and CDR2 is SMNVEV (reference sequence). The CDR3 region has the DNA TGTGCCAGCAGAGGAGGGAATGGCTACACCTTC. This gives the protein CASRGGNGYTF.

This CDR3 reads CASSYFGGGTGELFF. The CDR3, as DNA: TGTGCCAGCAGTTATTTCGGGGGGGGTACCGGGGAGCTGTTTTTT. V gene TRBV6-5 combines with J gene TRBJ2-2; the match to TRBD2 covers 8 bases. V was pared by 3 bases and J by 5 bases, with 5 bases of the junction left unmatched. The CDR3 contains 15 residues. Germline V gene sequence: CDR1 MNHEY, CDR2 SVGAGI.

V gene TRBV2 combines with J gene TRBJ1-2, with a weak D call TRBD1 (5 bases). Germline V gene data show CDR1 as SNHLY and CDR2 as FYNNEI. The V end lost 8 bases, the J end lost 2 bases, and 15 bases lay between the germline ends. CDR3 length: 14 residues. CDR3 residues: CASGGSKNNYGYTF. CDR3 in DNA: TGTGCCAGCGGGGGGTCCAAGAACAACTATGGCTACACCTTC.

J is TRBJ2-2 and V is TRBV5-1, with TRBD1 as a possible D gene (5 bases). Trimming took 0 bases from V and 5 from J, leaving 8 bases between them. CDR1 SGHRS and CDR2 YFSETQ come from the germline V gene. This CDR3 comprises 14 residues. For the CDR3, the DNA is TGCGCCAGCAGCTTGGAACCAGGGACCGGGGAGCTGTTTTTT. Protein product: CASSLEPGTGELFF.

This sequence joins TRBV5-1 and TRBJ1-6, with D possibly being TRBD1 (5 bases). V lost 0 bases, J lost 7 bases, and 11 bases lay in between. The CDR3 is 15 residues long. In germline, CDR1 is SGHRS, CDR2 YFSETQ. CDR3 protein: CASSLAQGNNSPLHF. The DNA for the CDR3 is TGCGCCAGCAGCTTGGCGCAGGGAAACAATTCACCCCTCCACTTT. Using reference TRBV5-1 and TRBJ1-6 for the parts outside the CDR3, the full variable domain is KAGVTQTPRYLIKTRGQQVTLSCSPISGHRSVSWYQQTPGQGLQFLFEYFSETQRNKGNFPGRFSGRQFSNSRSEMNVSTLELGDSALYLCASSLAQGNNSPLHFGNGTRLTVT.